This TCR beta chain is from a study of T cells after yellow fever vaccination. Points from the study as a whole: Clones that expanded after primary vaccination mostly reappeared after the booster (roughly 95% CD4, 88% CD8). Relatively few clonotypes were ones that appeared in both CD4 and CD8 compartments.

CDR3 length: 11 residues. In germline, CDR1 is SQVTM, CDR2 ANQGSEA. V gave up 4 bases and J gave up 1 base, with 4 bases separating them. TCRdb processed the 5' RACE reads anew with MiXCR; each CDR3 protein has one entry. This sample yields about 340,000 distinct CDR3 sequences, of which more than 8.5% are seen a single time; 18% belongs to the top ten. A few counts support this clonotype. The antigen is not known. The rearrangement uses TRBV29-1 and TRBJ1-1, with unresolved D. Sequenced material: PBMCs, taken on the day of the first yellow fever vaccination. The clonotype originates from a man aged 18-30 years who received the YFV17D yellow fever vaccine. DNA of the CDR3: TGCAGCGTTGCGACGAACACTGAAGCTTTCTTT. This gives the protein CSVATNTEAFF.